The 25 T cell receptor beta chains below were found in one sample sequenced in a study of cytomegalovirus exposure and HLA in healthy donors. The PCR was carried out with 60 Vbeta primers and 13 Jbeta primers. TCRdb keeps only in-frame clones here, not all; method: immunoSEQ multiplex PCR. Its listing shows fewer than 250,000 clones. Material: PBMCs. Receptor source: a woman in her 30s in good health and CMV-seropositive.

The chain is built from TRBV27 and TRBJ1-4; D is unresolved. Germline CDR1 MNHEY, CDR2 SMNVEV (reference sequence). CDR3 size: 15 residues. The ends were cut back, 5 bases at V and 0 bases at J, with 10 bases in the middle. CDR3 in amino acids: CASSTRYATNEKLFF. CDR3 coding DNA: TGTGCCAGCAGTACTCGATACGCAACTAATGAAAAACTGTTTTTT.

The chain links TRBV25-1 to TRBJ2-5; TRBD1 matches 7 bases. The J call may be faulty, since TRBJ2-7 better matches the DNA end. The CDR3 extends over 16 amino acids. CDR1 and CDR2 (germline): MGHDK, SYGVNS. The DNA for the CDR3 is TGTGCCAGCAGTGAATCAACCGGGACAGTGGCCTACGAGCAGTACTTC. It codes for CASSESTGTVAYEQYF.

The rearrangement uses TRBV5-6 and TRBJ2-5, with TRBD2 as a possible D gene (7 bases). The closer fit of TRBJ2-7 to the DNA end suggests the J call may be wrong. The CDR3 contains 13 residues. In germline, CDR1 is SGHDT, CDR2 YYEEEE. The CDR3 bases are TGTGCCAGCAGCGGGGGGCGGGAGTACGAGCAGTACTTC. It is translated as CASSGGREYEQYF.

This rearrangement joins TRBV27 to TRBJ2-5, with D tentatively TRBD1 (6 bases). The V end lost 2 bases, the J end lost 0 bases, and 22 bases lay between the germline ends. Germline CDR1 MNHEY, CDR2 SMNVEV (reference sequence). The CDR3 is made up of 19 amino acids. CDR3 loop: CASSLIFSLGQRYQETQYF. The CDR3 bases are TGTGCCAGCAGTTTAATATTTTCCCTAGGACAGCGCTACCAAGAGACCCAGTACTTC.

V and J are TRBV6-5 and TRBJ1-5, with 8 bases matching TRBD1. This CDR3 region has 15 residues. Unmatched junction bases numbered 6, after V lost 5 bases and J lost 3 bases. The germline V gene encodes CDR1 MNHEY and CDR2 SVGAGI. CDR3 nucleotide sequence: TGTGCCAGCAGTAGACAGGGGCGAAACAATCAGCCCCAGCATTTT. Its protein product is CASSRQGRNNQPQHF.

J is TRBJ2-6 and V is TRBV9; D gene ambiguous. Germline V gives CDR1 SGDLS, CDR2 YYNGEE. Trimming pared 0 bases from V and 4 bases from J, leaving 8 bases between. This CDR3 is 15 amino acids long. CDR3 sequence reads: CASSVAALGANVLTF. Here the CDR3 DNA reads TGTGCCAGCAGCGTAGCAGCGTTGGGGGCCAACGTCCTGACTTTC.

This chain joins TRBV4-2 and TRBJ2-7; TRBD1 matches at 9 bases. Germline CDR1 reads LGHNA; CDR2 reads YNFKEQ. With 2 bases clipped from V and 6 bases from J, the junction kept 8 bases outside the gene matches. The CDR3 extends over 15 amino acids. CDR3 nucleotides: TGTGCCAGCAGCCAAACCGGGACAGGGCTTTTCGAGCAGTACTTC. It is translated as CASSQTGTGLFEQYF.

The chain couples TRBV19 to TRBJ2-1; 8 bases map to TRBD1. The CDR3 covers 14 residues. J lost 10 bases, V lost 4 bases, and 9 bases had no gene match. The V gene's germline CDR1 is LNHDA and CDR2 SQIVND (reference sequence). CDR3 sequence: CASSKGQGAREQFF. CDR3 in DNA: TGTGCCAGTAGTAAAGGACAGGGAGCTAGGGAGCAGTTCTTC.

The V and J genes are TRBV27 and TRBJ2-1; 7 nucleotides match TRBD1. The germline V gene encodes CDR1 MNHEY and CDR2 SMNVEV (reference sequence). V lost 5 bases to trimming and J lost 4 bases; unmatched junction nucleotides: 8. The CDR3 is 15 amino acids. The CDR3 region has the DNA TGTGCCAGCAGTCCCGGGACAGTCTTTTACAATGAGCAGTTCTTC. Amino acids: CASSPGTVFYNEQFF.

This chain links TRBV11-3 with TRBJ2-3; TRBD1 aligns across 7 bases. The CDR3 sequence is 15 residues long. V lost 5 bases to trimming and J lost 5 bases; unmatched junction nucleotides: 10. The germline CDR1 and CDR2 sequences are SGHNT and YENEEA. CDR3 loop: CASSTRTGPIDTQYF. CDR3 DNA: TGTGCCAGCAGCACCCGGACAGGTCCCATAGATACGCAGTATTTT.

The rearrangement uses TRBV10-3 and TRBJ1-5; 7 positions match TRBD1. The CDR3 consists of 14 residues. After removal of 4 bases from V and 7 bases from J, the junction contained 7 bases not matched to a gene. Germline loops: CDR1 ENHRY, CDR2 SYGVKD. CDR3 DNA: TGTGCCATCAGTGTCGGGTCAGGGGGGCAGCCCCAGCATTTT. It yields the protein CAISVGSGGQPQHF.

The chain combines TRBV4-3 with TRBJ2-1; 7 positions agree with TRBD2. The CDR3 contains 16 residues. Trimming removed 0 bases from V and 1 base from J; junction bases left unmatched: 3. CDR1 and CDR2 (germline): LGHNA, YSLEER. The CDR3 sequence: CASSQDREASYNEQFF. For the CDR3, the DNA is TGCGCCAGCAGCCAAGATCGGGAGGCTTCCTACAATGAGCAGTTCTTC.

The chain carries TRBV5-4 and TRBJ1-1; D is undetermined. The CDR3 covers 16 residues. The germline V gene encodes CDR1 SGHNT and CDR2 YYREEE (reference sequence). Trimming stripped 1 base from V and 3 bases from J, with 16 bases between. The DNA for the CDR3 is TGTGCCAGCAGCTTGTATCGGGGAGCCGGGGACACTGAAGCTTTCTTT. Encoded protein: CASSLYRGAGDTEAFF.

V is TRBV11-2 and J is TRBJ2-7; 7 bases are a match to TRBD2. CDR1 is SGHAT and CDR2 is FQNNGV in the germline V gene. Trimming took 0 bases from V and 3 from J; bases not matched to a gene: 11. The CDR3 contains 17 residues. The CDR3 DNA reads TGTGCCAGCAGCTTAGATCCCACGGGGCTAGCGGTCTACGAGCAGTACTTC. Its protein product is CASSLDPTGLAVYEQYF.

V gene TRBV29-1 combines with J gene TRBJ2-5; possible D gene TRBD2, 6 bases. The CDR3 totals 12 residues. V dropped 4 bases and J dropped 5 bases, with 11 bases sitting between them. CDR1 and CDR2 from the germline V gene are SQVTM and ANQGSEA. The CDR3 region has the DNA TGCAGCGTTGGGAGGGGTGAGGAGACCCAGTACTTC. Its translation: CSVGRGEETQYF.

V and J are TRBV2 and TRBJ1-5; D unresolved. Germline assignment: CDR1 SNHLY and CDR2 FYNNEI. The CDR3 has 15 amino acids. V lost 5 bases and J lost 3, with 14 bases in between. This CDR3 is CASSSYGEANQPQHF. The CDR3 region has the DNA TGTGCCAGCAGTTCCTATGGTGAGGCCAATCAGCCCCAGCATTTT. The whole variable domain, filled in from reference TRBV2 and TRBJ1-5, reads EPEVTQTPSHQVTQMGQEVILRCVPISNHLYFYWYRQILGQKVEFLVSFYNNEISEKSEIFDDQFSVERPDGSNFTLKIRSTKLEDSAMYFCASSSYGEANQPQHFGDGTRLSIL.

The rearrangement joins TRBV6-6 to TRBJ1-2; 11 positions agree with TRBD1. The CDR3 length is 14 residues. With 5 bases clipped from V and 6 bases from J, the junction kept 5 bases outside the gene matches. Germline assignment: CDR1 MNHNY and CDR2 SVGAGI (reference sequence). The CDR3 coding sequence is TGTGCCAGCAGTACCCGGGACAGGGGGAATGGCTACACCTTC. It yields the protein CASSTRDRGNGYTF.

The V gene is TRBV9, the J gene TRBJ2-1; 7 bases are shared with TRBD2. The V and J ends lost 5 bases and 8 bases, in that order; junction bases with no gene match: 16. The CDR3 is 16 residues long. CDR1 and CDR2 from the germline V gene are SGDLS and YYNGEE. The CDR3 nucleotides read TGTGCCAGCAGGTCTCGGGCTAGCGGACAAAACGATGAGCAGTTCTTC. Its protein product is CASRSRASGQNDEQFF.

Of note for this clone: At the DNA level, this CDR3 is encoded by other sequences in the same sample as well. V is TRBV2 and J is TRBJ1-4; 10 bases match TRBD1. Germline CDR1 reads SNHLY; CDR2 reads FYNNEI. Trimming took 5 bases from V and 3 from J; bases not matched to a gene: 18. This CDR3 is built from 20 residues. The CDR3 spells CASSTTVRDRGPGANEKLFF. The CDR3 bases are TGTGCCAGCAGTACCACTGTCCGGGACAGGGGTCCTGGAGCTAATGAAAAACTGTTTTTT.

V and J are TRBV6-1 and TRBJ2-3; 10 bases align to TRBD2. The CDR3 loop spans 14 amino acids. Germline V gene sequence: CDR1 MNHNS, CDR2 SASEGT. Trimming at V came to 7 bases and at J to 4 bases, leaving 5 bases not matched to a gene. This chain's CDR3 is CASKASGSADTQYF. CDR3 DNA: TGTGCCAGCAAGGCTAGCGGGAGCGCAGATACGCAGTATTTT.

The chain has TRBV4-1 and TRBJ2-1; D may be TRBD1 (7 bases). Germline values: CDR1 MGHRA, CDR2 YSYEKL. V was trimmed by 1 base and J by 3 bases, leaving 16 bases between them. The CDR3 runs to 17 residues. The CDR3 loop is CASSQGLQGGYYNEQFF. CDR3 DNA: TGCGCCAGCAGCCAAGGCCTTCAGGGGGGATACTACAATGAGCAGTTCTTC.

The chain links TRBV14 to TRBJ1-1, with 7 bases that match TRBD1. The trim removed 3 bases at V and 4 bases at J, leaving 8 bases unmatched. Germline V lookup: CDR1 SGHDN, CDR2 FVKESK. The CDR3 is made up of 15 amino acids. CDR3 DNA: TGTGCCAGCAGCCAGACTAGACAGGGATTCACTGAAGCTTTCTTT. It specifies CASSQTRQGFTEAFF.

V is TRBV13 and J is TRBJ2-1, with D perhaps matching TRBD2 (7 bases). This CDR3 region has 17 residues. Deletions cut 1 base from V and 2 bases from J, with 15 bases between. Germline values: CDR1 PRHDT, CDR2 FYEKMQ (reference sequence). CDR3 in DNA: TGTGCCAGCAGCTTAGTGGGGGGCGGGGGAGCCTACAATGAGCAGTTCTTC. This translates into CASSLVGGGGAYNEQFF. The complete variable domain, with remaining parts taken from reference TRBV13 and TRBJ2-1, reads AAGVIQSPRHLIKEKRETATLKCYPIPRHDTVYWYQQGPGQDPQFLISFYEKMQSDKGSIPDRFSAQQFSDYHSELNMSSLELGDSALYFCASSLVGGGGAYNEQFFGPGTRLTVL.

V is TRBV18 and J is TRBJ1-1; a weak D match, TRBD1 (5 bases). The CDR3 runs to 13 residues. Trimming removed 0 bases from V and 8 bases from J, with 10 bases in between. The germline V gene encodes CDR1 KGHSH and CDR2 LQKENI. The CDR3 nucleotides are TGTGCCAGCTCACCACCCGGGGGTCCCGAAGCTTTCTTT. Its protein product is CASSPPGGPEAFF. The full variable domain, with the rest looked up from reference TRBV18 and TRBJ1-1, is NAGVMQNPRHLVRRRGQEARLRCSPMKGHSHVYWYRQLPEEGLKFMVYLQKENIIDESGMPKERFSAEFPKEGPSILRIQQVVRGDSAAYFCASSPPGGPEAFFGQGTRLTVV.

The chain joins TRBV5-4 to TRBJ1-1, with 7 bases identical to TRBD1. The CDR3 covers 13 residues. The germline CDR1 and CDR2 sequences are SGHNT and YYREEE (reference sequence). The ends lost 4 bases at V and 11 bases at J; junction bases unmatched: 11. CDR3 sequence reads: CASSPDRHYGAFF. For the CDR3, the DNA is TGTGCCAGCAGCCCGGACAGGCATTATGGGGCTTTCTTT.